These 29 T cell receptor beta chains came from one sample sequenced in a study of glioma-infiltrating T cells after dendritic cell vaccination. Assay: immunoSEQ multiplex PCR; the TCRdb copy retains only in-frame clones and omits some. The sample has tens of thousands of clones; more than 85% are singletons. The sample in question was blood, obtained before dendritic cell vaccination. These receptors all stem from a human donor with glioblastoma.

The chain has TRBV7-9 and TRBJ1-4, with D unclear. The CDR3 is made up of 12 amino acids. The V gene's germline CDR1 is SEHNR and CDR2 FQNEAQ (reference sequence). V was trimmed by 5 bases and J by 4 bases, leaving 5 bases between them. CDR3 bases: TGTGCCAGCAGCGTCGTTAATGAAAAACTGTTTTTT. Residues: CASSVVNEKLFF.

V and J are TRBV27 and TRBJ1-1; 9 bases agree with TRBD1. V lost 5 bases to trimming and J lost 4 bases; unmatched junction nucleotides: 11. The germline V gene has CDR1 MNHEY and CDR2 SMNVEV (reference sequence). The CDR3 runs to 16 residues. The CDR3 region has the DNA TGTGCCAGCAGTCCCTACCGGGACAGGGTGGGCACTGAAGCTTTCTTT. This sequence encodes CASSPYRDRVGTEAFF.

CDR3 loop: CASSEELAGFEQFF. In nucleotides, the CDR3 is TGTGCCAGCAGTGAGGAACTAGCGGGATTTGAGCAGTTCTTC. The chain is built from TRBV6-1 and TRBJ2-1, with 10 bases that match TRBD2. Germline CDR1 MNHNS, CDR2 SASEGT. This CDR3 is built from 14 residues. J lost 9 bases, V lost 3 bases, and 5 bases had no gene match.

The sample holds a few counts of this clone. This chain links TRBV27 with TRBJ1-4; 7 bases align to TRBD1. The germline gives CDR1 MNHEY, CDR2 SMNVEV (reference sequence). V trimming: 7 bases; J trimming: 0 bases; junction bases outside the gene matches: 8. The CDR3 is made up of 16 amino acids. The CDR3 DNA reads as TGTGCCAGCACCCCCAGGGGGTTTGCAACTAATGAAAAACTGTTTTTT. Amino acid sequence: CASTPRGFATNEKLFF.

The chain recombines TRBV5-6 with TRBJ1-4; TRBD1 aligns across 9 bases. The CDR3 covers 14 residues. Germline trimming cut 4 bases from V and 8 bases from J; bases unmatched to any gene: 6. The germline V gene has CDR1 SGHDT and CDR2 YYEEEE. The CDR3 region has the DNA TGTGCCAGCAGCCGATACGGGACAGGGGAAAAACTGTTTTTT. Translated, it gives CASSRYGTGEKLFF.

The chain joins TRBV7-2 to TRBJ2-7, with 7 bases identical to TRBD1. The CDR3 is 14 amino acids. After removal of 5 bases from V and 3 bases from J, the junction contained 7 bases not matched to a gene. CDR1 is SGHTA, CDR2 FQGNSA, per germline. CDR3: CASSHGTDYYEQYF. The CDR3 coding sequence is TGTGCCAGCAGCCACGGGACAGACTACTACGAGCAGTACTTC.

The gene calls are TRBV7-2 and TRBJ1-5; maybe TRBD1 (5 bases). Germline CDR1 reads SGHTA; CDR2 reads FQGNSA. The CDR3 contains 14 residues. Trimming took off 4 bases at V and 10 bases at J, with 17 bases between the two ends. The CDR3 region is CASSSGGSFSPQHF. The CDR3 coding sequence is TGTGCCAGCAGCTCCGGGGGTTCCTTCTCACCCCAGCATTTT.

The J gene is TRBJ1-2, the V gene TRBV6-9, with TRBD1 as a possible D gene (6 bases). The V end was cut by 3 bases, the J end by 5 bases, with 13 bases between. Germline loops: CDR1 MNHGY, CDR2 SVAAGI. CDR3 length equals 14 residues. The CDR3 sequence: CASSYSSGEYGYTF. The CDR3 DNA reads TGTGCCAGCAGTTACTCTTCAGGGGAATATGGCTACACCTTC.

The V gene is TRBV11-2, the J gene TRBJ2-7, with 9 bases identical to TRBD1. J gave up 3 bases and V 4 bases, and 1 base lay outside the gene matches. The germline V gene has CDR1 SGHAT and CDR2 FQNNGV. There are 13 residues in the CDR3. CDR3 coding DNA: TGTGCCAGCAGCTCGACAGGGGGCTACGAGCAGTACTTC. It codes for CASSSTGGYEQYF.

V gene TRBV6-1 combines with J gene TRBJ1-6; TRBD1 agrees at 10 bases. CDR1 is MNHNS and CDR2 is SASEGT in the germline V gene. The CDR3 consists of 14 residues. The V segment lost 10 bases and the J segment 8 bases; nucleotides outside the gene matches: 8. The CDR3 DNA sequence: TGTGCCACAAAGTCCGGGACAGGGGATTCACCCCTCCACTTT. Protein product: CATKSGTGDSPLHF.

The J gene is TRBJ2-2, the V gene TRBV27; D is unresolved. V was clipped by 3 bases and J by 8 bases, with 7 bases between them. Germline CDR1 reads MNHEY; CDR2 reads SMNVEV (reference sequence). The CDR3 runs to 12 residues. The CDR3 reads CASSFLGGELFF. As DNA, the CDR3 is TGTGCCAGCAGTTTCCTAGGAGGGGAGCTGTTTTTT.

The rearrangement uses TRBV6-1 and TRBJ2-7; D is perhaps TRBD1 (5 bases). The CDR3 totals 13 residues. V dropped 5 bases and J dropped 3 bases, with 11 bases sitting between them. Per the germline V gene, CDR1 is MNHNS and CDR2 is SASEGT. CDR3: CASSLGPIYEQYF. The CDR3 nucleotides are TGTGCCAGCAGTTTGGGGCCGATCTACGAGCAGTACTTC.

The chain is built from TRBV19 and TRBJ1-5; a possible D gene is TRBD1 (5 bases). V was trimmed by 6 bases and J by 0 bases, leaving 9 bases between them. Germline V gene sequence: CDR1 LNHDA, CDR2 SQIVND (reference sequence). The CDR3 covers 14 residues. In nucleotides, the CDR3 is TGTGCCAGTAGCGACAGAGATAGCAATCAGCCCCAGCATTTT. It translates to CASSDRDSNQPQHF.

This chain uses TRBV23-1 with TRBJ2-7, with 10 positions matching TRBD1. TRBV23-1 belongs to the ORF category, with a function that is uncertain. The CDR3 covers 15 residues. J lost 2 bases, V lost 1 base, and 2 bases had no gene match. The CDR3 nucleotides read TGCGCCAGCAGTCAATTTGGGACAGGGGCCTACGAGCAGTACTTC. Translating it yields CASSQFGTGAYEQYF.

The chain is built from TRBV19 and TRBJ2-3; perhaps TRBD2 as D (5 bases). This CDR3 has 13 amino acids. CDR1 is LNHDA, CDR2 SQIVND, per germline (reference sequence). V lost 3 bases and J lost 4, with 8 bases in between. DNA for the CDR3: TGTGCCAGTAGTATGAGGGCTGCAGATACGCAGTATTTT. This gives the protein CASSMRAADTQYF.

CDR3 residues: CASSLSPGQETQYF. Here the CDR3 DNA reads TGTGCCAGCAGTTTATCCCCAGGGCAAGAGACCCAGTACTTC. V gene TRBV28 combines with J gene TRBJ2-5, with a tentative D call TRBD1 (5 bases). The CDR3 sequence is 14 residues long. Between the trimmed V and J ends, which lost 1 base and 2 bases, there was a span of 8 bases. Germline CDR1 reads MDHEN; CDR2 reads SYDVKM.

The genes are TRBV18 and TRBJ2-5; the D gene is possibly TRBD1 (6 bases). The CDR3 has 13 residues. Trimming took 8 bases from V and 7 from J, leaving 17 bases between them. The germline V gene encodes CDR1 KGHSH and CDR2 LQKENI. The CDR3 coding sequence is TGTGCCAGCGCGGACAGTCCCCCTGGGACCCAGTACTTC. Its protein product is CASADSPPGTQYF.

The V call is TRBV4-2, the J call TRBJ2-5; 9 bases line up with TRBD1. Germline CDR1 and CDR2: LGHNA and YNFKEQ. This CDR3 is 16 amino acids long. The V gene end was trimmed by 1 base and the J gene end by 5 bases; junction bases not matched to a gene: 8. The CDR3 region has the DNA TGTGCCAGCAGCCAAGCGGTACAGGGGGCTGGTGAGACCCAGTACTTC. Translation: CASSQAVQGAGETQYF.

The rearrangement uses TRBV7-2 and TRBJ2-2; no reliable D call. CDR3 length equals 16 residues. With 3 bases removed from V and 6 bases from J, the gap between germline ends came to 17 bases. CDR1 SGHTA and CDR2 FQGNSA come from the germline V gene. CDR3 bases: TGTGCCAGCAGCTTGGTACTTGTTACCCAGGCCGGGGAGCTGTTTTTT. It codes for CASSLVLVTQAGELFF.

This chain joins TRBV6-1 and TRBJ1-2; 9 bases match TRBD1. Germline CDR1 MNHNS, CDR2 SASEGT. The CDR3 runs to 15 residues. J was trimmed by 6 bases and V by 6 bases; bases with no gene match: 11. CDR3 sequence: CASSQQLTGGNGYTF. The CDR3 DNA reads TGTGCCAGCAGCCAGCAACTAACAGGGGGCAATGGCTACACCTTC.

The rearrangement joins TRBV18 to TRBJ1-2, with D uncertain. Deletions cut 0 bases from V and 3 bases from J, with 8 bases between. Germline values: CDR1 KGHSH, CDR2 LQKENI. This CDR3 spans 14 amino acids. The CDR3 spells CASSPPSSHYGYTF. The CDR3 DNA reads TGTGCCAGCTCACCACCATCCAGTCACTATGGCTACACCTTC.

The CDR3 spells CASSSGLAGGEQYF. CDR3 DNA: TGTGCCAGCAGCTCCGGACTAGCGGGGGGCGAGCAGTACTTC. The chain recombines TRBV7-2 with TRBJ2-7; 14 nucleotides agree with TRBD2. Germline assignment: CDR1 SGHTA and CDR2 FQGNSA. J gave up 6 bases and V 4 bases, and 2 bases lay outside the gene matches. The CDR3 totals 14 residues.

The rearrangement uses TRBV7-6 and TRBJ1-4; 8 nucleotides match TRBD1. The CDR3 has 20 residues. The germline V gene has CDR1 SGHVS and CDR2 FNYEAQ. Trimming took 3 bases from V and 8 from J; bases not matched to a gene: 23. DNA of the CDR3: TGTGCCAGCAGCTTTATACGAACTGGACAGGGATCGGAATTAAAAGAAAAACTGTTTTTT. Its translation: CASSFIRTGQGSELKEKLFF.

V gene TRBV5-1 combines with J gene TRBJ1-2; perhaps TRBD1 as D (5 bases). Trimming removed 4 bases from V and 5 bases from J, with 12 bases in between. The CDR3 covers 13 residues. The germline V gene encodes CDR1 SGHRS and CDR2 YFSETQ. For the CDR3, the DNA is TGCGCCAGCAGCCTGCTCGACAGTTATGGCTACACCTTC. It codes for CASSLLDSYGYTF.

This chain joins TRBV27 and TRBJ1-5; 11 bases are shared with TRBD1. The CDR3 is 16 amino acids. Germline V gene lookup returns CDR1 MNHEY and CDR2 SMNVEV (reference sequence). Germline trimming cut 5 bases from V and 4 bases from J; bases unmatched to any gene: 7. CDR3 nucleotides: TGTGCCAGCAGTACACTAGGGACAGGGGGAAATCAGCCCCAGCATTTT. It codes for CASSTLGTGGNQPQHF.

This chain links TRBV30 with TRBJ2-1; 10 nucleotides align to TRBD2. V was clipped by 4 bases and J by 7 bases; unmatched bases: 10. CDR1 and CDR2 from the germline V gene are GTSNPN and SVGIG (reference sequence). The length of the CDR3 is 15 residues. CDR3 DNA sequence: TGTGCCTGGACTCGAAGCGGGGGGGCCTTAAATGAGCAGTTCTTC. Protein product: CAWTRSGGALNEQFF.

In nucleotides, the CDR3 is TGTGCCAGCAGTGAAAGGGGGCGCTGGACAGATACGCAGTATTTT. Encoded protein: CASSERGRWTDTQYF. The genes are TRBV2 and TRBJ2-3; 7 bases match TRBD1. V lost 2 bases and J lost 3; bases outside the gene matches: 5. Germline V gives CDR1 SNHLY, CDR2 FYNNEI. CDR3 length equals 15 residues.

DNA for the CDR3: TGTGCCAGCAGCTCATACGGGGGGCGTTACCAAGAGACCCAGTACTTC. Its protein is CASSSYGGRYQETQYF. J is TRBJ2-5 and V is TRBV11-2, with D perhaps matching TRBD2 (7 bases). V lost 4 bases to trimming and J lost 0 bases, with 15 bases between them. Germline V gene data show CDR1 as SGHAT and CDR2 as FQNNGV. The CDR3 has 16 amino acids.

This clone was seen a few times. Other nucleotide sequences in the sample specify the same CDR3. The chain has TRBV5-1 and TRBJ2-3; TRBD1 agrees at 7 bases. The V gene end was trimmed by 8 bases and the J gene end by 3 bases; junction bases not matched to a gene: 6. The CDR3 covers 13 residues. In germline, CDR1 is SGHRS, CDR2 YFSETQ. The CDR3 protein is CASRTGGTDTQYF. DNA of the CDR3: TGCGCCAGTCGGACAGGTGGGACAGATACGCAGTATTTT.